The text below deals with one T cell receptor beta chain. Libraries were prepared by immunoSEQ multiplex PCR; TCRdb keeps only in-frame clonotypes and omits some of them. In the table there are almost 70,000 clones, approximately 91% of which are singletons. Trimming shortened V by 0 bases and J by 1 base, and 8 bases separated the two germline ends. The CDR3 consists of 15 residues. Germline V gene sequence: CDR1 MRHNA, CDR2 SNTAGT. The data belong to a study of technical replicates of blood from a handful of donors. Specimen: PBMCs. This receptor was identified in a human donor in good health. Some clones in this sample may be carry-over from other donors' samples. The chain has TRBV6-4 and TRBJ2-3, with D possibly matching TRBD2 (5 bases). CDR3 in amino acids: CASSDSNGGTDTQYF. CDR3 nucleotides: TGTGCCAGCAGTGACTCGAACGGGGGCACAGATACGCAGTATTTT.